This T cell receptor (beta chain) was obtained from a study of cytomegalovirus exposure and HLA in healthy donors. Across the study: An earlier analysis identified 95 million to 120 million unique TCR beta sequences in about 179 million T cells. Study-wide findings and caveats: In a later analysis, productive TCRs from donors in an Asian-associated ancestry cluster reportedly carried fewer N-insertions than the cohort mean. 87-base-pair reads could not separate some V segments, including TRBV6-2 and TRBV6-3.

The CDR3 is made up of 14 amino acids. The germline V gene has CDR1 LNHDA and CDR2 SQIVND (reference sequence). V was cut by 5 bases and J by 2 bases, with 12 bases left in between. Concerning this clone: The antigen is undetermined.

In the PCR, 60 Vbeta and 13 Jbeta primers were used. The method was immunoSEQ multiplex PCR; TCRdb's version includes in-frame clones alone and lacks a portion of them. Recorded here are some 120,000 clones; the top ten clones represent roughly 1%. The TCR originated in a man aged 18 to 30 in good health and CMV-seronegative. The chain employs TRBV19 and TRBJ1-1; D is undetermined. Source material: PBMCs. The chain's CDR3 is CASSPLRSNTEAFF. The DNA of the CDR3 is TGTGCCAGTAGTCCACTAAGGTCAAACACTGAAGCTTTCTTT.